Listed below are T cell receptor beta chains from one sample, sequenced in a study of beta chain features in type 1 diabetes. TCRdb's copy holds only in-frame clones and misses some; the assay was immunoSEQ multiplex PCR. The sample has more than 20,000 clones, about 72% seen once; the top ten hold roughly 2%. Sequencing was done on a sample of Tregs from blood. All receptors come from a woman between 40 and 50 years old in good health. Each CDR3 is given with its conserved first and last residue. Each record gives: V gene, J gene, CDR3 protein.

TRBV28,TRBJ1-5,CASSPGTADQPQHF
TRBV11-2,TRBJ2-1,CASSFAPSGVEQFF
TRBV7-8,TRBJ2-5,CASSGPGGGETQYF
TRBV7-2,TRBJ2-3,CASSFPMVAGGPSTDTQYF
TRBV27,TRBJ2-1,CASRGQGSNEQFF
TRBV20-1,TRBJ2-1,CSARVGLEQFF
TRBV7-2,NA,CASSNGLAGFSSYEQYF
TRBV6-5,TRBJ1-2,CASSTDRVGGYTF
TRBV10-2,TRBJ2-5,CASSEQGFTEQYF
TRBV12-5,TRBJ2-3,CASGYSPGGGTTDTQYF
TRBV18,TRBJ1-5,CASSPGTGGNQPQHF
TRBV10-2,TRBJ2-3,CASSESGGMDTQYF
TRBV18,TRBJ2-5,CASSLYQETQYF
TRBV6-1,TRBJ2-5,CASSEFLAGGPETQYF
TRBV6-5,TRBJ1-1,CASSSDGTGLNTEAFF
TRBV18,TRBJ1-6,CASSPGRSYNSPLHF
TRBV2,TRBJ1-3,CASRGQLSGNTIYF
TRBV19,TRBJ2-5,CASRRGREETQYF
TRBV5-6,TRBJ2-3,CASSSIVMSEKDTQYF
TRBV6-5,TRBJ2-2,CATHRGTGELFF
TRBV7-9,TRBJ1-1,CASSFPRDPAGEAFF
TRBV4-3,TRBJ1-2,CASSRGGGGSGLGGYTF
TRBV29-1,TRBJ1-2,CSVRRSDRAGGYTF
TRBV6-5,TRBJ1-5,CASSYGTGDQPQHF
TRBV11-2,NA,CASSPRTGVYSYEQYF
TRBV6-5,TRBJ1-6,CASSYFQGSNSPLHF
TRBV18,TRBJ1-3,CASSPGGSSGNTIYF
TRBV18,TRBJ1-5,CASSRGTGGQPQHF
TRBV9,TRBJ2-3,CASSVPTGSNTQYF
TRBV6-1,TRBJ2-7,CASSEGQAYEQYF
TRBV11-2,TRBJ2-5,CASSHRPDSWETQYF
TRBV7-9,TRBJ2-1,CASSFSGTGYEQFF
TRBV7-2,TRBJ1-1,CASSITPGASEAFF
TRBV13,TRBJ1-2,CASSAGDRAYGYTF
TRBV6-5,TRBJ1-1,CASTTDFRNTEAFF
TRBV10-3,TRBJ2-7,CAISGGGQGPAEQYF
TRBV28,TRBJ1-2,CASSLYGDGYTF
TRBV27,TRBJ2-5,CASSPRTSSPQETQYF
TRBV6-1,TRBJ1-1,CASSLLRQGEAFF
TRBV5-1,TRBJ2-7,CASRTSGATSYEQYF
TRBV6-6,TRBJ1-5,CASRPTGFGFAQPQHF
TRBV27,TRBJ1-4,CASSLSEATNEKLFF
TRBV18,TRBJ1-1,CASSPGGAEAFF
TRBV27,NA,CASSTGMNLRRGVTYEQYF
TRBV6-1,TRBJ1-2,CASVLTGANYGYTF
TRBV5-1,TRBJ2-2,CASSLAANTGELFF
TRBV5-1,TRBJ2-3,CASSHGNQDTQYF
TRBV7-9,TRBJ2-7,CASSLGAGAYEQYF
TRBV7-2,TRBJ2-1,CASSLMRGQNNEQFF
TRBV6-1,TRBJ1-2,CASSRTDLYGYTF
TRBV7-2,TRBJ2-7,CASGEAGGLFYEQYF
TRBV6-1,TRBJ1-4,CASRPSATNEKLFF
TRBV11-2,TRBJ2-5,CASSPYTRYQETQYF
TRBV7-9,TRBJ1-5,CASSFGNQPQHF
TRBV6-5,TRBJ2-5,CASYDRGVETQYF
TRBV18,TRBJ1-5,CASSKDRASNQPQHF
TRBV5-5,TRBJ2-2,CASSLTGGITGELFF
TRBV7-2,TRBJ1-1,CASSWRQGNTEAFF